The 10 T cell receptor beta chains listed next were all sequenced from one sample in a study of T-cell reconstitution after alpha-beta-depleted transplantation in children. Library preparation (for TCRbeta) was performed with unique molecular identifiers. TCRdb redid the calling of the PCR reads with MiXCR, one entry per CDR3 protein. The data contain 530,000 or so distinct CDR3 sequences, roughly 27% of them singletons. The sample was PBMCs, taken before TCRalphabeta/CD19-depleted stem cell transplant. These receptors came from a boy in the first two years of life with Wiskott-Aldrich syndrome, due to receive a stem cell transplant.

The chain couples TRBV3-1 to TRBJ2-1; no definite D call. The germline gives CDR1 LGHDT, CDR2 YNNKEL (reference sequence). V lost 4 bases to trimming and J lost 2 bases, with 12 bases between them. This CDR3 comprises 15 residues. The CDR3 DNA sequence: TGTGCCAGCAGCCCGAAATTGGGCACCTACAATGAGCAGTTCTTC. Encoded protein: CASSPKLGTYNEQFF.

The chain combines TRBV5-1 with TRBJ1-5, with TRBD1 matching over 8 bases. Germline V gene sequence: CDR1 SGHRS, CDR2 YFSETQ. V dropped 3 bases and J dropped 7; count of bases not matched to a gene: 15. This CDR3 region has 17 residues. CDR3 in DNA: TGCGCCAGCAGCTCGGTGACAGGGGATCCCCTTAGACAGCCCCAGCATTTT. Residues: CASSSVTGDPLRQPQHF.

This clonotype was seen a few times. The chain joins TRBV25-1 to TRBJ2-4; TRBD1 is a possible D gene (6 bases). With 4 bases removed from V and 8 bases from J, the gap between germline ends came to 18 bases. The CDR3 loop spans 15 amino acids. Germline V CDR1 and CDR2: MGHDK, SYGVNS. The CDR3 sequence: CASSAHLGAVDIQYF. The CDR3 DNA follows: TGTGCCAGCAGTGCCCATTTGGGGGCAGTTGACATTCAGTACTTC.

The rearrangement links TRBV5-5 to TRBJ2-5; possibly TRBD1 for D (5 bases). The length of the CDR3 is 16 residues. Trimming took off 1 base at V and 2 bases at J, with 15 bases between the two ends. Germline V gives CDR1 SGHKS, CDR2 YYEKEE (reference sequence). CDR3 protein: CASSLYGFQGQETQYF. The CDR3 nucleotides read TGTGCCAGCAGCTTGTATGGCTTTCAGGGACAAGAGACCCAGTACTTC.

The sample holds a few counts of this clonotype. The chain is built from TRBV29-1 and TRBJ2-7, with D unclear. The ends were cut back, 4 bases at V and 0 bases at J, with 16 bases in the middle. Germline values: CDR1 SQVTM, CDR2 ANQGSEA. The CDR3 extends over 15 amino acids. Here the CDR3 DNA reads TGCAGCGTTGTTGTGCCCACGGTGGTCTCCTACGAGCAGTACTTC. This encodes CSVVVPTVVSYEQYF.

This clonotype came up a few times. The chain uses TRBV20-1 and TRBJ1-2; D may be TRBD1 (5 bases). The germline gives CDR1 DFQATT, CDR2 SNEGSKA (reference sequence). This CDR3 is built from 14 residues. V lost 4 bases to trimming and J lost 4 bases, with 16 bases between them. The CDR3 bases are TGCAGTGCTACTAGTCAGGGTGGTGGCTATGGCTACACCTTC. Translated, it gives CSATSQGGGYGYTF.

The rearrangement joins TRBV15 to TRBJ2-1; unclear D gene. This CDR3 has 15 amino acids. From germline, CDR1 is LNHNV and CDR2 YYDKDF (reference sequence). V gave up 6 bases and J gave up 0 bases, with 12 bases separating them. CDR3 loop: CATSWTVSSYNEQFF. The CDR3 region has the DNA TGTGCCACCAGTTGGACGGTTAGCTCCTACAATGAGCAGTTCTTC. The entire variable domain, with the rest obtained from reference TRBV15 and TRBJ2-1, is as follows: DAMVIQNPRYQVTQFGKPVTLSCSQTLNHNVMYWYQQKSSQAPKLLFHYYDKDFNNEADTPDNFQSRRPNTSFCFLDIRSPGLGDTAMYLCATSWTVSSYNEQFFGPGTRLTVL.

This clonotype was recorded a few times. CDR3 amino acids: CASNSMGRTAYNEQFF. CDR3 DNA: TGTGCCAGCAACTCCATGGGGAGAACGGCCTACAATGAGCAGTTCTTC. This rearrangement joins TRBV7-2 to TRBJ2-1; possibly TRBD2 for D (5 bases). V was cut by 7 bases and J by 2 bases, with 18 bases left in between. Germline loops: CDR1 SGHTA, CDR2 FQGNSA. This CDR3 contains 16 residues.

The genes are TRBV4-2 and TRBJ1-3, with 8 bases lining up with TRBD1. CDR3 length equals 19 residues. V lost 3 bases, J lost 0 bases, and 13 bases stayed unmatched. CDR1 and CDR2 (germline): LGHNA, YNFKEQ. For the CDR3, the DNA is TGTGCCAGCAGCCAGGCTGTCGACAGGGGCTCGTACTCTGGAAACACCATATATTTT. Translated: CASSQAVDRGSYSGNTIYF.

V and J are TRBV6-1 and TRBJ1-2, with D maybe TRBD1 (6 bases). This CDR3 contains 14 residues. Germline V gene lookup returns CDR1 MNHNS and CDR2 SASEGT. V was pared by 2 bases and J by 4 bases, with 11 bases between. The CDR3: CASSESGGGYGYTF. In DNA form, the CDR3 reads TGTGCCAGCAGTGAATCTGGGGGCGGCTATGGCTACACCTTC.